These 16 T cell receptor beta chains came from one sample sequenced in a study of blood T cell repertoires in COVID-19. Using immunoSEQ multiplex PCR, the repertoire was profiled, and TCRdb retains in-frame clones only, with some absent. The top ten hold about an eighth of the sample, which has over 150,000 clones, roughly 83% seen once. The sample comprised peripheral blood. These receptors were obtained from a woman between 55 and 75 years old with COVID-19, enrolled during active disease.

This rearrangement joins TRBV5-4 to TRBJ1-2; the D gene is possibly TRBD1 (6 bases). The germline gives CDR1 SGHNT, CDR2 YYREEE (reference sequence). The CDR3 spans 15 residues. Trimming took 1 base from V and 7 from J, leaving 17 bases between them. The CDR3 loop reads CASSLYGTPGSGYTF. The CDR3, as DNA: TGTGCCAGCAGCTTGTATGGGACACCCGGAAGTGGCTACACCTTC.

V usage is TRBV7-9 and J usage is TRBJ1-1; 10 positions match TRBD1. The V gene's germline CDR1 is SEHNR and CDR2 FQNEAQ (reference sequence). CDR3 length: 15 amino acids. V lost 5 bases and J lost 3; bases outside the gene matches: 6. CDR3 loop: CASSGSGTGDTEAFF. The DNA for the CDR3 is TGTGCCAGCAGCGGATCCGGGACAGGGGACACTGAAGCTTTCTTT.

The V and J genes are TRBV5-5 and TRBJ2-3, with D maybe TRBD2 (7 bases). Deletions cut 0 bases from V and 4 bases from J, with 12 bases between. The CDR3 is made up of 15 amino acids. Germline assignment: CDR1 SGHKS and CDR2 YYEKEE (reference sequence). The CDR3 region is CASSLVLGGADTQYF. CDR3 sequence (DNA): TGTGCCAGCAGCTTGGTATTAGGGGGGGCAGATACGCAGTATTTT.

V and J are TRBV12-3 or TRBV12-4 and TRBJ1-1; D might be TRBD1 (6 bases). The V and J ends lost 3 bases and 7 bases respectively, with 9 bases between them. This CDR3 contains 12 residues. Here the CDR3 DNA reads TGTGCCAGCAGTTTTCAGGGGTTTGAAGCTTTCTTT. This sequence encodes CASSFQGFEAFF.

V is TRBV27 and J is TRBJ1-6; D is uncertain. There are 15 residues in the CDR3. CDR1 and CDR2 (germline): MNHEY, SMNVEV (reference sequence). Between the trimmed V and J ends, which lost 7 bases and 7 bases, there was a span of 17 bases. CDR3 residues: CASTLDGEANSPLHF. In DNA form, the CDR3 reads TGTGCCAGCACCCTCGATGGGGAGGCAAATTCACCCCTCCACTTT.

V usage is TRBV27 and J usage is TRBJ1-5, with 7 bases matching TRBD1. The CDR3 has 14 amino acids. Trimming took 5 bases from V and 3 from J; bases not matched to a gene: 4. CDR1 and CDR2 (germline): MNHEY, SMNVEV (reference sequence). DNA for the CDR3: TGTGCCAGCAGTCTCGGGACAGTCAATCAGCCCCAGCATTTT. Encoded protein: CASSLGTVNQPQHF.

The gene calls are TRBV5-8 and TRBJ1-5; the D gene is possibly TRBD1 (6 bases). The V end lost 0 bases, the J end lost 0 bases, and 16 bases lay between the germline ends. The CDR3 is 18 residues long. Germline values: CDR1 SGHTS, CDR2 YDEGEE. The DNA for the CDR3 is TGTGCCAGCAGCTTGGCCTCTACAGGGCTTTTTAGCAATCAGCCCCAGCATTTT. As protein: CASSLASTGLFSNQPQHF.

The gene calls are TRBV7-9 and TRBJ2-1; tentatively, D is TRBD1 (5 bases). V was trimmed by 1 base and J by 5 bases, leaving 15 bases between them. The CDR3 length is 16 residues. Germline V gene lookup returns CDR1 SEHNR and CDR2 FQNEAQ (reference sequence). CDR3 nucleotides: TGTGCCAGCAGCTTAGGTGGGGCTCCTCCCCACAATGAGCAGTTCTTC. Its protein is CASSLGGAPPHNEQFF.

The gene calls are TRBV18 and TRBJ1-2; possible D gene TRBD1, 5 bases. This CDR3 region has 14 residues. Germline CDR1 reads KGHSH; CDR2 reads LQKENI. V was trimmed by 3 bases and J by 4 bases, leaving 12 bases between them. CDR3: CASSPDSQGYGYTF. The DNA of the CDR3 is TGTGCCAGCTCACCTGACAGCCAGGGCTATGGCTACACCTTC.

The chain combines TRBV5-4 with TRBJ1-2; D may be TRBD1 (5 bases). This CDR3 is built from 13 residues. Between the trimmed V and J ends, which lost 3 bases and 2 bases, there was a span of 8 bases. In germline, CDR1 is SGHNT, CDR2 YYREEE (reference sequence). The CDR3 loop reads CASSSAGNYGYTF. CDR3 bases: TGTGCCAGCAGCTCGGCAGGGAACTATGGCTACACCTTC. The full variable domain, completed using reference TRBV5-4 and TRBJ1-2, is ETGVTQSPTHLIKTRGQQVTLRCSSQSGHNTVSWYQQALGQGPQFIFQYYREEENGRGNFPPRFSGLQFPNYSSELNVNALELDDSALYLCASSSAGNYGYTFGSGTRLTVV.

CDR3 amino acids: CASSNRGTGANVLTF. CDR3 nucleotide sequence: TGTGCCAGCAGCAACAGGGGAACTGGGGCCAACGTCCTGACTTTC. This chain connects TRBV6-5 to TRBJ2-6, with 7 positions matching TRBD1. CDR1 and CDR2 from the germline V gene are MNHEY and SVGAGI. The junction had 4 bases not matched to a gene; V was cut back by 6 bases and J by 2 bases. The CDR3 spans 15 residues.

The rearrangement uses TRBV5-4 and TRBJ1-2, with TRBD1 matching over 9 bases. Germline assignment: CDR1 SGHNT and CDR2 YYREEE (reference sequence). CDR3 length: 16 residues. The trim removed 0 bases at V and 4 bases at J, leaving 7 bases unmatched. CDR3 sequence: CASSLGGTGTIYGYTF. The DNA of the CDR3 is TGTGCCAGCAGCTTGGGGGGGACAGGGACCATCTATGGCTACACCTTC.

The chain has TRBV9 and TRBJ1-2; a weak D match, TRBD1 (6 bases). V lost 0 bases and J 1 base, leaving 16 bases between the germline ends. Looked up from germline, CDR1 is SGDLS and CDR2 is YYNGEE. The CDR3 consists of 17 residues. CDR3 nucleotide sequence: TGTGCCAGCAGCGTAGAGACAGGCGCTTTAGGTAACTATGGCTACACCTTC. It encodes CASSVETGALGNYGYTF.

The chain has TRBV6-1 and TRBJ2-7, with a possible D match to TRBD1 (6 bases). Germline loops: CDR1 MNHNS, CDR2 SASEGT. V was shortened by 3 bases and J by 4 bases, with 10 bases between the two germline ends. This CDR3 is built from 13 residues. In nucleotides, the CDR3 is TGTGCCAGCAGTGACAGGGGCGGGTACGAGCAGTACTTC. This sequence encodes CASSDRGGYEQYF.

The table lists this clone with a count of one. V is TRBV24-1 and J is TRBJ2-5; weak D call: TRBD1 (6 bases). The CDR3 is 15 residues long. Germline CDR1 reads KGHDR; CDR2 reads SFDVKD. Trimming shortened V by 7 bases and J by 4 bases, and 18 bases separated the two germline ends. The CDR3 nucleotides read TGTGCCACCAGCTCAGGGGCAGGGGCGGGAGAGACCCAGTACTTC. It specifies CATSSGAGAGETQYF.

The V and J genes are TRBV25-1 and TRBJ2-5; D unresolved. The CDR3 is made up of 14 amino acids. Trimming cost V 0 bases and J 0 bases, with 5 bases left between them. Germline-derived CDR1 and CDR2 are MGHDK and SYGVNS. CDR3 DNA: TGTGCCAGCAGTGAATACGACAACCAAGAGACCCAGTACTTC. It specifies CASSEYDNQETQYF.